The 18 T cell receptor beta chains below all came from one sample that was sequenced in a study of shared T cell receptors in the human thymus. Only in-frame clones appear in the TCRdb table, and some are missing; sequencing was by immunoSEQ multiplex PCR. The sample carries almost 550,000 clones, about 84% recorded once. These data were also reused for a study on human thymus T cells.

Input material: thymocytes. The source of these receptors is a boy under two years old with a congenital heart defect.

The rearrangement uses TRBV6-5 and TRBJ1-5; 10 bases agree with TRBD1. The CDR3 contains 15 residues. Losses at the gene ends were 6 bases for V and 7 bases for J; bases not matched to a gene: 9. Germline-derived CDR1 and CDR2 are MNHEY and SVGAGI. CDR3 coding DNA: TGTGCCAGCAGCCGTGGACAGGGGGGAAAACAGCCCCAGCATTTT. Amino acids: CASSRGQGGKQPQHF.

The DNA of the CDR3 is TGTGCCAGCAGCCTGAGCAGCGGGAGCTCCTACGAGCAGTACTTC. This encodes CASSLSSGSSYEQYF. The chain links TRBV14 to TRBJ2-7; 8 bases agree with TRBD2. CDR1 is SGHDN and CDR2 is FVKESK in the germline V gene. J was trimmed by 0 bases and V by 4 bases; bases with no gene match: 5. This CDR3 region has 15 residues.

CDR3 residues: CASSPPGGLEQYF. DNA for the CDR3: TGTGCCAGCAGCCCGCCGGGAGGGCTCGAGCAGTACTTC. The V gene is TRBV7-9, the J gene TRBJ2-7, with 8 positions matching TRBD2. J gave up 6 bases and V 5 bases, and 6 bases lay outside the gene matches. This CDR3 spans 13 amino acids. The germline gives CDR1 SEHNR, CDR2 FQNEAQ (reference sequence). The entire variable domain, with the rest obtained from reference TRBV7-9 and TRBJ2-7, is as follows: DTGVSQNPRHKITKRGQNVTFRCDPISEHNRLYWYRQTLGQGPEFLTYFQNEAQLEKSRLLSDRFSAERPKGSFSTLEIQRTEQGDSAMYLCASSPPGGLEQYFGPGTRLTVT.

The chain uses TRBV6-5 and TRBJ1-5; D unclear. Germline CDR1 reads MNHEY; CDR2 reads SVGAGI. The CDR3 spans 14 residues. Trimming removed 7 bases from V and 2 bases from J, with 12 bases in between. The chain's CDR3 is CASKAAWGNQPQHF. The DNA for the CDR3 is TGTGCCAGCAAGGCGGCTTGGGGCAATCAGCCCCAGCATTTT.

The CDR3 region has the DNA TGTGCCACCAGCAGGCGGGACAGGGAGTTTGCCAAAAACATTCAGTACTTC. Amino acid sequence: CATSRRDREFAKNIQYF. The gene calls are TRBV15 and TRBJ2-4, with TRBD1 matching over 9 bases. Germline CDR1 reads LNHNV; CDR2 reads YYDKDF (reference sequence). The CDR3 has 17 residues. V was pared by 3 bases and J by 1 base, with 7 bases of the junction left unmatched. Combining the CDR3 with reference TRBV15 and TRBJ2-4 gives the whole variable domain DAMVIQNPRYQVTQFGKPVTLSCSQTLNHNVMYWYQQKSSQAPKLLFHYYDKDFNNEADTPDNFQSRRPNTSFCFLDIRSPGLGDTAMYLCATSRRDREFAKNIQYFGAGTRLSVL.

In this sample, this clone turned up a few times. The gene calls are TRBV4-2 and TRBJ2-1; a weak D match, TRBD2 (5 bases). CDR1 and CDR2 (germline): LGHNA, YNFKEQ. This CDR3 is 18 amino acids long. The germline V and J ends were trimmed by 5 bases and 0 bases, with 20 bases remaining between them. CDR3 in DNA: TGTGCCAGCAGCGAAGTTTGGAGGATGGTGGTCTCCTACAATGAGCAGTTCTTC. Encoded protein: CASSEVWRMVVSYNEQFF.

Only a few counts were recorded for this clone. In DNA, the CDR3 is TGCGCCAGCAAGATCGGGAGGCGGATCACCGGGGAGCTGTTTTTT. This sequence encodes CASKIGRRITGELFF. V gene TRBV5-1 combines with J gene TRBJ2-2, with 7 nucleotides matching TRBD2. CDR1 SGHRS and CDR2 YFSETQ come from the germline V gene. The V gene end was trimmed by 6 bases and the J gene end by 4 bases; junction bases not matched to a gene: 9. The CDR3 has 15 amino acids.

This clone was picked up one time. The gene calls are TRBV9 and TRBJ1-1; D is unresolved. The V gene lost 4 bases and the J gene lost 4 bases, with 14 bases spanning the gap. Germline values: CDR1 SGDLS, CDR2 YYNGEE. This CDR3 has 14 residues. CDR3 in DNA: TGTGCCAGCAGCCCCCGTGGGCTCTTCACTGAAGCTTTCTTT. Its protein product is CASSPRGLFTEAFF.

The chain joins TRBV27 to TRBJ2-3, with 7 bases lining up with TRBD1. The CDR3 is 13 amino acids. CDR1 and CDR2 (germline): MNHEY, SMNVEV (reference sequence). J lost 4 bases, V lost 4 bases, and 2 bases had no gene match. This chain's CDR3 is CASSSGQPDTQYF. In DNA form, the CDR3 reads TGTGCCAGCAGTTCGGGACAGCCAGATACGCAGTATTTT.

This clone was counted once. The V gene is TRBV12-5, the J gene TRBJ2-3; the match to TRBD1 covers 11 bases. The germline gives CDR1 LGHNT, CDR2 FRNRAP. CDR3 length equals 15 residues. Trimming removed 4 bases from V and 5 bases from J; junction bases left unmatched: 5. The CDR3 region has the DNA TGTGCTAGTGGTTCTTGGGACAGGGGGAAAGATACGCAGTATTTT. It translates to CASGSWDRGKDTQYF.

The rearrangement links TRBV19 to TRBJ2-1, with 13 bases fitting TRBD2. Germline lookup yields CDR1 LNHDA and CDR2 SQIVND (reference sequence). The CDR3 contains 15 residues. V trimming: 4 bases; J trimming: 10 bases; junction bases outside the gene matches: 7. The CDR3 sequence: CASSTGLAGAQEQFF. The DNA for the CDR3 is TGTGCCAGTAGTACCGGACTAGCGGGAGCGCAAGAGCAGTTCTTC.

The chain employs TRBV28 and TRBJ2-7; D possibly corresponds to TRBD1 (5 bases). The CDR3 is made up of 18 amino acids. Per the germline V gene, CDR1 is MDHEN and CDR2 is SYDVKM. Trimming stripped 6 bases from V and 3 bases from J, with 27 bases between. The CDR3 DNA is TGTGCCAGCAGCCCAGTACGTCCAGACAGATTAGATTTCTACGAGCAGTACTTC. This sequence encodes CASSPVRPDRLDFYEQYF.

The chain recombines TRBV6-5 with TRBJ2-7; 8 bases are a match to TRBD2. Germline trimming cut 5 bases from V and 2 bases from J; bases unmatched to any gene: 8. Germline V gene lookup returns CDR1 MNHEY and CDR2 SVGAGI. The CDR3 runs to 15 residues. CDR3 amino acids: CASSASGRGPYEQYF. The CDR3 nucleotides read TGTGCCAGCAGTGCAAGCGGGAGAGGGCCCTACGAGCAGTACTTC.

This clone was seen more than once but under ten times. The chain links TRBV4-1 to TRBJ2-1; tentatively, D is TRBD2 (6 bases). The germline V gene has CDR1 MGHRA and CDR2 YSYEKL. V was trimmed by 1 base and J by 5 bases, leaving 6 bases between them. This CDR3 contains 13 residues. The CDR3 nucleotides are TGCGCCAGCAGCCAAGCGGGGGACAATGAGCAGTTCTTC. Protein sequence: CASSQAGDNEQFF.

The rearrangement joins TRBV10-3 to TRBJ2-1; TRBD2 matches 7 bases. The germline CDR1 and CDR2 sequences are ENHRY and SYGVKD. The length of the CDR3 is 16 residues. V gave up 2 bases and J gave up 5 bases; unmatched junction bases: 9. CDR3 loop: CAISEGLAEINNEQFF. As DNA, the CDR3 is TGTGCCATCAGTGAGGGGCTAGCGGAGATCAACAATGAGCAGTTCTTC.

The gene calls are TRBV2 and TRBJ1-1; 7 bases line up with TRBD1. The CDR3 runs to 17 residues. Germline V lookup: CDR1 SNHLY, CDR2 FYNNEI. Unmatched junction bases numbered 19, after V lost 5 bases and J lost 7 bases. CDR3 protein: CASSSDGTDHPSGEAFF. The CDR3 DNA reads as TGTGCCAGCAGTTCCGACGGGACAGACCATCCCTCGGGTGAAGCTTTCTTT.

The CDR3 sequence is CASSQGATGTEQYF. CDR3 DNA sequence: TGCGCCAGCAGCCAAGGGGCTACAGGGACCGAGCAGTACTTC. The chain combines TRBV4-1 with TRBJ2-7, with a tentative D call TRBD1 (6 bases). The germline CDR1 and CDR2 sequences are MGHRA and YSYEKL. The CDR3 consists of 14 residues. The V and J ends lost 1 base and 6 bases respectively, with 13 bases between them.

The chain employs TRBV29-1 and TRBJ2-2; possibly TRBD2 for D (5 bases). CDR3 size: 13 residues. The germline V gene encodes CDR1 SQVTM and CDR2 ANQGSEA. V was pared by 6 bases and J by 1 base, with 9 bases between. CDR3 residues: CSVHRENTGELFF. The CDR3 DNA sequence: TGCAGCGTGCACCGGGAGAACACCGGGGAGCTGTTTTTT.